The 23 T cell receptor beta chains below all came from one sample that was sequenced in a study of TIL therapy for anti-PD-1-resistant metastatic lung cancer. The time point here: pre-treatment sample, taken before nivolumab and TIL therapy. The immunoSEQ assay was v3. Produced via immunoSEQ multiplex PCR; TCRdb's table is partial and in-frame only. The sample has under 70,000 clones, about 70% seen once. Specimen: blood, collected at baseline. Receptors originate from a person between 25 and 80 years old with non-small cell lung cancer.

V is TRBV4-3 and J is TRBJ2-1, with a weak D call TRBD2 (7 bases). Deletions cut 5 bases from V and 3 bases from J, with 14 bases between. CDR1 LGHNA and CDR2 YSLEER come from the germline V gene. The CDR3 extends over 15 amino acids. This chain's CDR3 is CASSFGGRGYNEQFF. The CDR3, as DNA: TGCGCCAGCAGCTTCGGGGGGCGCGGCTACAATGAGCAGTTCTTC.

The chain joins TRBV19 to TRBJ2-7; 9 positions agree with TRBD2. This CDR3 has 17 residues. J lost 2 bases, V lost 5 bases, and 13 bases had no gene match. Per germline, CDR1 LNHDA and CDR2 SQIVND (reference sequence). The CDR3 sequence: CASSRASGKSTAYEQYF. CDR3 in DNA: TGTGCCAGTAGTCGGGCTAGCGGGAAGTCGACCGCCTACGAGCAGTACTTC.

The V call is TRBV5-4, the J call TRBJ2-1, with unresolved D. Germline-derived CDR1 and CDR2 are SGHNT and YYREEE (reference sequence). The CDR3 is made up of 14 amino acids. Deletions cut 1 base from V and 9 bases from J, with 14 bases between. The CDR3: CASSLPIPGGEQFF. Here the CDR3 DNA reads TGTGCCAGCAGCTTGCCTATTCCGGGCGGTGAGCAGTTCTTC.

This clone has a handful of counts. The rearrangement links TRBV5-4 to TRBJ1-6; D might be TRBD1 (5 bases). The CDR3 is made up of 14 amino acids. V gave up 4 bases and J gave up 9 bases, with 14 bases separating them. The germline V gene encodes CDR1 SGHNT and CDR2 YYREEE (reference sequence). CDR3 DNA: TGTGCCAGCAGCGGGCTGGGGGAAGGTTCACCCCTCCACTTT. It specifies CASSGLGEGSPLHF.

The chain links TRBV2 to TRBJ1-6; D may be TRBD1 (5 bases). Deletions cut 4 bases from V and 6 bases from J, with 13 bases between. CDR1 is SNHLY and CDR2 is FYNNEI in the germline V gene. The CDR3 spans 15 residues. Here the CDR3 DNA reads TGTGCCAGCAGTGGATCCACGGGGGTTAATTCACCCCTCCACTTT. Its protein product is CASSGSTGVNSPLHF.

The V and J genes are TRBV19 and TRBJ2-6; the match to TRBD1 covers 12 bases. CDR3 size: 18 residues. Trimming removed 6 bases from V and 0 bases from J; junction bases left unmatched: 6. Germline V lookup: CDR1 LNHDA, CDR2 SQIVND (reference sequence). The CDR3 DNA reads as TGTGCCAGTAGCGCCGGGACAGGGGGCTCCTCTGGGGCCAACGTCCTGACTTTC. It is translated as CASSAGTGGSSGANVLTF.

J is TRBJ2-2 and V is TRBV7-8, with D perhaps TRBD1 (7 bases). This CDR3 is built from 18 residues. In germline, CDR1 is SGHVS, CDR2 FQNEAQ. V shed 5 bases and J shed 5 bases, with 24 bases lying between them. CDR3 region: CASSPLPRAGGKTGELFF. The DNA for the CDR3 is TGTGCCAGCAGCCCCCTCCCCCGGGCAGGGGGGAAAACCGGGGAGCTGTTTTTT.

The CDR3, as DNA: TGTGCCAGCAGTTCGACTAGCGGGAGATCCTACGAGCAGTACTTC. It specifies CASSSTSGRSYEQYF. This chain joins TRBV6-5 and TRBJ2-7; 12 bases are shared with TRBD2. This CDR3 spans 15 amino acids. V lost 4 bases and J lost 1; bases outside the gene matches: 2. The germline V gene encodes CDR1 MNHEY and CDR2 SVGAGI.

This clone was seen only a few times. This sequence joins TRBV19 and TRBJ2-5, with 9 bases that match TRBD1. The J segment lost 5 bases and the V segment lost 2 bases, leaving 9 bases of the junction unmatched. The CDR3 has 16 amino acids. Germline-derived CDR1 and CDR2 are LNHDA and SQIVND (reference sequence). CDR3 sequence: CASSISLQGAGETQYF. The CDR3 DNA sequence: TGTGCCAGTAGTATAAGCCTACAGGGGGCCGGGGAGACCCAGTACTTC.

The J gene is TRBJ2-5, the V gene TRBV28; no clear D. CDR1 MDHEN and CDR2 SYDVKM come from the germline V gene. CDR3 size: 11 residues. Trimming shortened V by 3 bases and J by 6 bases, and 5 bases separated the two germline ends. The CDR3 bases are TGTGCCAGCAGTTTCGCCCAGACCCAGTACTTC. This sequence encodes CASSFAQTQYF. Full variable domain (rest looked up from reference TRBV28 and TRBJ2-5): DVKVTQSSRYLVKRTGEKVFLECVQDMDHENMFWYRQDPGLGLRLIYFSYDVKMKEKGDIPEGYSVSREKKERFSLILESASTNQTSMYLCASSFAQTQYFGPGTRLLVL.

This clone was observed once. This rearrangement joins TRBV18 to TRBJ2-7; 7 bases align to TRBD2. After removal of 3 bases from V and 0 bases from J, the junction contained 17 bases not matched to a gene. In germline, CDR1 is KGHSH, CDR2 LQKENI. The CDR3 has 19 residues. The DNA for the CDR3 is TGTGCCAGCTCACCCCCGGGACTATCAAAAACGTCGAGCTCCTACGAGCAGTACTTC. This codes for CASSPPGLSKTSSSYEQYF. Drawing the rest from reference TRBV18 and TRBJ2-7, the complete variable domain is NAGVMQNPRHLVRRRGQEARLRCSPMKGHSHVYWYRQLPEEGLKFMVYLQKENIIDESGMPKERFSAEFPKEGPSILRIQQVVRGDSAAYFCASSPPGLSKTSSSYEQYFGPGTRLTVT.

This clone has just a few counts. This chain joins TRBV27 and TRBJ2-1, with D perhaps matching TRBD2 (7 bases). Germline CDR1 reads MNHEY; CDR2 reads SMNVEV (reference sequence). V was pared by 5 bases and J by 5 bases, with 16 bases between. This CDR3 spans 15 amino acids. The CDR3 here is CASSLSGGNNNEQFF. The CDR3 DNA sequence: TGTGCCAGCAGTCTCTCGGGGGGCAATAACAATGAGCAGTTCTTC.

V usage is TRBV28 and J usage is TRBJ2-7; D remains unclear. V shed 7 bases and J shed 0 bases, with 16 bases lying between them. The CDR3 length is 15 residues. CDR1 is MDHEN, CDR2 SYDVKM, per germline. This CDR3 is CASTQPPGISYEQYF. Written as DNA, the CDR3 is TGTGCCAGCACCCAACCCCCAGGAATCTCCTACGAGCAGTACTTC.

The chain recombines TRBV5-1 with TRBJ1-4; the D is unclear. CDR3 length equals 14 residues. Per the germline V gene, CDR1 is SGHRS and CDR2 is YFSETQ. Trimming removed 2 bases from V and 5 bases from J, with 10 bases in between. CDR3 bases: TGCGCCAGCAGCTTCGGATCAGGAAATGAAAAACTGTTTTTT. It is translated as CASSFGSGNEKLFF.

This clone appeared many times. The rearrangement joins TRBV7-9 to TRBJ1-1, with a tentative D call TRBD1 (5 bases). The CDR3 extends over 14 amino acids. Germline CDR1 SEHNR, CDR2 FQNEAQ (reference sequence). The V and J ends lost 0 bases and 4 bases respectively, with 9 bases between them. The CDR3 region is CASSLAQGGTEAFF. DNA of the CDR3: TGTGCCAGCAGCTTAGCGCAGGGCGGCACTGAAGCTTTCTTT. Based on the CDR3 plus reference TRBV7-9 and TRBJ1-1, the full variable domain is DTGVSQNPRHKITKRGQNVTFRCDPISEHNRLYWYRQTLGQGPEFLTYFQNEAQLEKSRLLSDRFSAERPKGSFSTLEIQRTEQGDSAMYLCASSLAQGGTEAFFGQGTRLTVV.

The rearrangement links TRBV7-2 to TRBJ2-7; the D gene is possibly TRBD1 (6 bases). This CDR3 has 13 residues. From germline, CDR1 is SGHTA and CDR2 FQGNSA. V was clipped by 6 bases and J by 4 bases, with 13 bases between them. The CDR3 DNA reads TGTGCCAGCAGTAGACAGGACTCGTACGAGCAGTACTTC. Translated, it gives CASSRQDSYEQYF.

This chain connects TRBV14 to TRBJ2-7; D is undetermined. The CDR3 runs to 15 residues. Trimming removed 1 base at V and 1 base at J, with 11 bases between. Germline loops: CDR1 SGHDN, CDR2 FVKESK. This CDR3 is CASSQGWRYSYEQYF. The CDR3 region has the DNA TGTGCCAGCAGCCAAGGGTGGCGGTATTCCTACGAGCAGTACTTC. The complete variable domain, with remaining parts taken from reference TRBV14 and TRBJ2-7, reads EAGVTQFPSHSVIEKGQTVTLRCDPISGHDNLYWYRRVMGKEIKFLLHFVKESKQDESGMPNNRFLAERTGGTYSTLKVQPAELEDSGVYFCASSQGWRYSYEQYFGPGTRLTVT.

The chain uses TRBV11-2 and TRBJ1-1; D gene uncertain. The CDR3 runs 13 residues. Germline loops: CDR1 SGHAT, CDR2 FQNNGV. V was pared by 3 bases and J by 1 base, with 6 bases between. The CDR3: CASSFSENTEAFF. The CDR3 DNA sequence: TGTGCCAGCAGCTTCTCCGAGAACACTGAAGCTTTCTTT.

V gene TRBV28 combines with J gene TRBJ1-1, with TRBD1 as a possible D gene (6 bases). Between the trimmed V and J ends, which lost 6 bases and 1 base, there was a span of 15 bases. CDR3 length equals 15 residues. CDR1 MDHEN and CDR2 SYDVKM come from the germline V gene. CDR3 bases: TGTGCCAGCAGGAAAACAGGGTGGGGGAACACTGAAGCTTTCTTT. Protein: CASRKTGWGNTEAFF.

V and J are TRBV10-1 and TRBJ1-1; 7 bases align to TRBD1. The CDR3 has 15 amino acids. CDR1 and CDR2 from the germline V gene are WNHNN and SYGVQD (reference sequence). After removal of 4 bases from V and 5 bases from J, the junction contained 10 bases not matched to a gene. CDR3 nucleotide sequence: TGCGCCAGCAGTGCCCTGGCAGGGGGAGAAACTGAAGCTTTCTTT. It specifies CASSALAGGETEAFF.

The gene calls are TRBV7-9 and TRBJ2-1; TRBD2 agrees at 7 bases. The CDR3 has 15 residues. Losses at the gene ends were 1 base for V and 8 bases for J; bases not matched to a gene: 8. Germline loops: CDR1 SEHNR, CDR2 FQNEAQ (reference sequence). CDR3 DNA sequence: TGTGCCAGCAGCTTAGTTTCTATTGCGGGGGATGAGCAGTTCTTC. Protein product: CASSLVSIAGDEQFF.

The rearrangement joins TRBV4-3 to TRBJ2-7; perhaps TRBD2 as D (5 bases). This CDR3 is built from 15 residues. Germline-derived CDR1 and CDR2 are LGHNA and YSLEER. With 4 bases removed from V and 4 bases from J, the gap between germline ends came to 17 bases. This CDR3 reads CASSPGRGWGYEQYF. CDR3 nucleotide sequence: TGCGCCAGCAGCCCCGGCCGAGGGTGGGGTTACGAGCAGTACTTC.

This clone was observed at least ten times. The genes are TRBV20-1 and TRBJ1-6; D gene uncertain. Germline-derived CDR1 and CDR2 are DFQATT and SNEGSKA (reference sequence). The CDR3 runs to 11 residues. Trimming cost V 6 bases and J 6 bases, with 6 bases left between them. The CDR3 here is CSALRNSPLHF. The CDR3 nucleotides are TGCAGTGCCCTCCGTAATTCACCCCTCCACTTT.